This T cell receptor (beta chain) came from a study of CD8+CD57+ T cells in acquired aplastic anemia. Study-level background: Sorted CD4+ and CD8+ cells gave a mean 3.2 ug DNA, range roughly 0.19 to 30 ug. CD4+ cells from healthy donors averaged around 10 million reads. General observations from the study: Both patients and controls carried the same twenty-nine CD8+ CDR3 sequences. Significant differences in CD8+ Simpson's diversity were not observed between patients and controls.

This clonotype showed up just a few times. Its target is not known. Germline values: CDR1 SGHTA, CDR2 FQGTGA. CDR3 size: 13 residues. Trimming cost V 5 bases and J 5 bases, with 12 bases left between them. Genomic DNA, the template, was used for profiling of the TCR beta VDJ and CDR3. TCRdb ran MiXCR on the reads and lists one entry per CDR3 protein. This table has about 420,000 distinct CDR3 sequences, just under 70% appearing once. Sequenced: sorted CD4+, CD8+, or CD8+CD57+ T cells (not recorded which) from PBMCs. This clonotype was obtained from a human donor in good health, serving as a control. The J gene is TRBJ2-5, the V gene TRBV7-3, with D unresolved. The CDR3 DNA reads as TGTGCCAGCAGCGACGGGTTGGGGGAGACCCAGTACTTC. Translated: CASSDGLGETQYF.